What follows are 20 T cell receptor beta chains derived from one specimen sequenced in a study of T cells after somatic rescue of genetic block (dated by TCRdb to the early 2020s). The library was built by means of the immunoSEQ multiplex PCR assay. Sourced from immuneACCESS, this table was stored by TCRdb with only in-frame sequences that have V and J called. A share of the clones is absent; for the studies checked, an unresolved V gene accounts for under half, and the remainder has no known explanation. A total of 10,000 to 15,000 clones appear in this sample, approximately 74% of them only once. The ten largest make up roughly 12% of the sample. Sample: peripheral blood mononuclear cells (PBMCs). The receptors shown here come from a boy between 10 and 17 years old.

J is TRBJ2-7 and V is TRBV28; maybe TRBD2 (5 bases). V was shortened by 7 bases and J by 2 bases, with 18 bases between the two germline ends. CDR3 length: 15 amino acids. Germline values: CDR1 MDHEN, CDR2 SYDVKM. In DNA form, the CDR3 reads TGTGCCAGCACCCCGCGCGGAGGAGTCACCTACGAGCAGTACTTC. Its protein product is CASTPRGGVTYEQYF. The variable domain in full, with the rest retrieved from reference TRBV28 and TRBJ2-7, is DVKVTQSSRYLVKRTGEKVFLECVQDMDHENMFWYRQDPGLGLRLIYFSYDVKMKEKGDIPEGYSVSREKKERFSLILESASTNQTSMYLCASTPRGGVTYEQYFGPGTRLTVT.

This chain links TRBV19 with TRBJ2-7; no clear D. In germline, CDR1 is LNHDA, CDR2 SQIVND (reference sequence). This CDR3 region has 13 residues. V gave up 5 bases and J gave up 2 bases, with 10 bases separating them. This chain's CDR3 is CASSRLEAYEQYF. CDR3 DNA sequence: TGTGCCAGTAGTCGGCTAGAGGCCTACGAGCAGTACTTC.

The rearrangement links TRBV18 to TRBJ1-2; 7 bases match TRBD1. CDR1 is KGHSH and CDR2 is LQKENI in the germline V gene. The length of the CDR3 is 14 residues. The V gene end was trimmed by 6 bases and the J gene end by 3 bases; junction bases not matched to a gene: 7. The chain's CDR3 is CASSLHTGDYGYTF. Here the CDR3 DNA reads TGTGCCAGCTCCCTTCATACAGGGGACTATGGCTACACCTTC.

The chain has TRBV27 and TRBJ1-1, with a tentative D call TRBD1 (6 bases). Trimming shortened V by 4 bases and J by 4 bases, and 10 bases separated the two germline ends. The CDR3 covers 13 residues. Germline V gene sequence: CDR1 MNHEY, CDR2 SMNVEV (reference sequence). The CDR3 nucleotides read TGTGCCAGCAGTTCTGACAGGTTCACTGAAGCTTTCTTT. It encodes CASSSDRFTEAFF.

In this sample, this clone turned up once. The chain links TRBV6-6 to TRBJ2-1; 8 bases align to TRBD2. This CDR3 has 15 amino acids. Germline V gene lookup returns CDR1 MNHNY and CDR2 SVGAGI (reference sequence). The V segment lost 0 bases and the J segment 8 bases; nucleotides outside the gene matches: 6. The CDR3 sequence: CASSYSTSVRDEQFF. The CDR3 nucleotides read TGTGCCAGCAGTTACTCGACTAGCGTAAGGGATGAGCAGTTCTTC.

By share of the sample, this clone is medium-sized. The V and J genes are TRBV30 and TRBJ1-5; no clear D. Germline V gene lookup returns CDR1 GTSNPN and CDR2 SVGIG (reference sequence). This CDR3 has 15 residues. V gave up 1 base and J gave up 2 bases, with 12 bases separating them. This CDR3 reads CAWSASRVGNQPQHF. Written as DNA, the CDR3 is TGTGCCTGGAGTGCCTCTAGGGTTGGCAATCAGCCCCAGCATTTT.

This clone was counted a few times. This chain links TRBV28 with TRBJ2-7, with D unresolved. Germline-derived CDR1 and CDR2 are MDHEN and SYDVKM. Trimming left V 2 bases short and J 0 bases short, with 8 bases between. The CDR3 totals 14 residues. CDR3 in DNA: TGTGCCAGCAGTTTAAGGGCCCCCTCCTACGAGCAGTACTTC. Protein: CASSLRAPSYEQYF.

V and J are TRBV7-2 and TRBJ2-7; TRBD1 matches 8 bases. Germline assignment: CDR1 SGHTA and CDR2 FQGNSA. V shed 1 base, J shed 11 bases, and the junction held 4 bases outside the gene matches. The CDR3 covers 12 residues. CDR3 nucleotide sequence: TGTGCCAGCAGCTTAGTATGGACAGGGAAGTACTTC. This translates into CASSLVWTGKYF.

V gene TRBV16 combines with J gene TRBJ2-2; perhaps TRBD1 as D (5 bases). With 5 bases removed from V and 5 bases from J, the gap between germline ends came to 12 bases. CDR3 length: 14 amino acids. Per the germline V gene, CDR1 is KGHSY and CDR2 is FQNENV. In DNA form, the CDR3 reads TGTGCCAGCAGCGCCCACCGACAGACCGGGGAGCTGTTTTTT. Translated: CASSAHRQTGELFF.

The rearrangement joins TRBV28 to TRBJ2-3, with D perhaps TRBD2 (6 bases). The CDR3 covers 13 residues. CDR1 is MDHEN, CDR2 SYDVKM, per germline. The germline V and J ends were trimmed by 10 bases and 1 base, with 12 bases remaining between them. The CDR3 nucleotides are TGTGCCATCCGGGAGTGGGGCACAGATACGCAGTATTTT. It yields the protein CAIREWGTDTQYF.

This rearrangement joins TRBV11-2 to TRBJ2-3; 11 nucleotides match TRBD2. The V gene end was trimmed by 4 bases and the J gene end by 5 bases; junction bases not matched to a gene: 5. The CDR3 extends over 15 amino acids. Germline loops: CDR1 SGHAT, CDR2 FQNNGV. The CDR3 DNA follows: TGTGCCAGCAGCTCCCCCGGACTAGCGGGAGATACGCAGTATTTT. Its translation is CASSSPGLAGDTQYF.

This rearrangement joins TRBV11-2 to TRBJ2-7; possibly TRBD1 for D (6 bases). Germline V gene lookup returns CDR1 SGHAT and CDR2 FQNNGV. CDR3 length: 16 amino acids. Trimming took 3 bases from V and 3 from J, leaving 18 bases between them. Here the CDR3 DNA reads TGTGCCAGCAGCTTCCCGGACAGTCTCCGCCTCTACGAGCAGTACTTC. Its translation is CASSFPDSLRLYEQYF.

The chain combines TRBV5-4 with TRBJ2-7, with 8 positions matching TRBD1. Losses at the gene ends were 3 bases for V and 5 bases for J; bases not matched to a gene: 10. The CDR3 extends over 15 amino acids. Germline V gene sequence: CDR1 SGHNT, CDR2 YYREEE (reference sequence). In DNA, the CDR3 is TGTGCCAGCAGCTCAAGACAGGGGCGATCCCACGAGCAGTACTTC. This gives the protein CASSSRQGRSHEQYF.

In this sample, this clone is medium-sized (0.01 to 0.1%). The chain carries TRBV15 and TRBJ1-4; tentatively, D is TRBD1 (5 bases). V lost 5 bases and J 11 bases, leaving 9 bases between the germline ends. The CDR3 runs 11 residues. Per germline, CDR1 LNHNV and CDR2 YYDKDF (reference sequence). CDR3: CATSGGGKLFF. The CDR3 region has the DNA TGTGCCACCAGCGGGGGAGGCAAACTGTTTTTT.

This sequence joins TRBV6-1 and TRBJ1-2; a possible D gene is TRBD1 (5 bases). Trimming left V 7 bases short and J 7 bases short, with 13 bases between. There are 12 residues in the CDR3. Germline-derived CDR1 and CDR2 are MNHNS and SASEGT. CDR3 sequence: CASTGDRSGYTF. As DNA, the CDR3 is TGTGCCAGCACCGGAGACAGAAGTGGCTACACCTTC.

The chain has TRBV10-3 and TRBJ1-4, with TRBD1 as a possible D gene (6 bases). The CDR3 sequence is 15 residues long. Germline V gives CDR1 ENHRY, CDR2 SYGVKD. Trimming cost V 3 bases and J 7 bases, with 15 bases left between them. Here the CDR3 DNA reads TGTGCCATCAGTGAAAGGCAGGGGTGGGGTGAAAAACTGTTTTTT. Translating gives CAISERQGWGEKLFF.

The V and J genes are TRBV5-1 and TRBJ2-5; TRBD1 agrees at 12 bases. CDR1 SGHRS and CDR2 YFSETQ come from the germline V gene. V lost 4 bases and J lost 0; bases outside the gene matches: 10. The CDR3 spans 18 residues. CDR3 sequence (DNA): TGCGCCAGCAGCCGTGGGACAGGGGGCGCAGGGTACCAAGAGACCCAGTACTTC. The encoded protein is CASSRGTGGAGYQETQYF.

The rearrangement links TRBV6-1 to TRBJ1-5; D not certain. This CDR3 is built from 16 residues. V lost 3 bases and J 1 base, leaving 13 bases between the germline ends. CDR1 MNHNS and CDR2 SASEGT come from the germline V gene. The CDR3 protein is CASSEELRRSNQPQHF. CDR3 coding DNA: TGTGCCAGCAGTGAGGAACTCCGGCGAAGCAATCAGCCCCAGCATTTT.

This clone was seen only a few times. The rearrangement joins TRBV5-4 to TRBJ2-1, with TRBD2 matching over 9 bases. CDR1 and CDR2 from the germline V gene are SGHNT and YYREEE (reference sequence). Trimming cost V 4 bases and J 4 bases; bases outside gene matches: 6. CDR3 length: 15 residues. The CDR3 nucleotides read TGTGCCAGCAGCCCTGGACTAGCGAATTACAATGAGCAGTTCTTC. It is translated as CASSPGLANYNEQFF.

This clone is medium-sized within its sample. This chain joins TRBV19 and TRBJ2-3; TRBD2 matches 8 bases. From germline, CDR1 is LNHDA and CDR2 SQIVND (reference sequence). The CDR3 totals 17 residues. V lost 6 bases, J lost 2 bases, and 13 bases stayed unmatched. CDR3 region: CASSDPGGGAYTDTQYF. The DNA of the CDR3 is TGTGCCAGTAGCGATCCGGGAGGGGGGGCTTACACAGATACGCAGTATTTT.